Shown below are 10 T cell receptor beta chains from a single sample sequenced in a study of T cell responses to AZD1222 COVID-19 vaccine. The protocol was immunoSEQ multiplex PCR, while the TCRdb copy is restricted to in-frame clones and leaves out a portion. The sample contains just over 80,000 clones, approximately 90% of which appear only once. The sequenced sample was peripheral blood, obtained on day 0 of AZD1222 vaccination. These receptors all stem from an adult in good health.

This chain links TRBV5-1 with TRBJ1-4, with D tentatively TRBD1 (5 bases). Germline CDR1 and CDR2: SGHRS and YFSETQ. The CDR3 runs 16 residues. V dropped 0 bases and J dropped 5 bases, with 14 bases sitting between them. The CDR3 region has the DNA TGCGCCAGCAGCTTGGGAACCGGGGCCCTAAATGAAAAACTGTTTTTT. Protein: CASSLGTGALNEKLFF. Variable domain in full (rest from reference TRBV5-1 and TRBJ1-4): KAGVTQTPRYLIKTRGQQVTLSCSPISGHRSVSWYQQTPGQGLQFLFEYFSETQRNKGNFPGRFSGRQFSNSRSEMNVSTLELGDSALYLCASSLGTGALNEKLFFGSGTQLSVL.

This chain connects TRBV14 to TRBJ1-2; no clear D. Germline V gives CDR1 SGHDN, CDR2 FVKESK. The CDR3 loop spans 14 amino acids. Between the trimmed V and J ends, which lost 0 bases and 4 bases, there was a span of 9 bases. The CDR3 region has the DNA TGTGCCAGCAGCCAAGATCGCGCCCCCTATGGCTACACCTTC. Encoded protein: CASSQDRAPYGYTF.

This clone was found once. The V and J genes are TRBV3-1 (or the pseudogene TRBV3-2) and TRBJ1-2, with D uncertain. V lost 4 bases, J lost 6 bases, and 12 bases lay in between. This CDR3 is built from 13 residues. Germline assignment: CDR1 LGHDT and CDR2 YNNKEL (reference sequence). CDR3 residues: CASSLRVGDGYTF. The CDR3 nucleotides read TGTGCCAGCAGCCTTAGGGTGGGAGATGGCTACACCTTC.

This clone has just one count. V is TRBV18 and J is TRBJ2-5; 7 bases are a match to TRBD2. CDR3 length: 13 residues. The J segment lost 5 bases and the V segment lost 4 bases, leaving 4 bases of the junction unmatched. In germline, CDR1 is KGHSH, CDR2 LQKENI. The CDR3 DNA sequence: TGTGCCAGCTCACGTGGACTAGGGGAGACCCAGTACTTC. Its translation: CASSRGLGETQYF.

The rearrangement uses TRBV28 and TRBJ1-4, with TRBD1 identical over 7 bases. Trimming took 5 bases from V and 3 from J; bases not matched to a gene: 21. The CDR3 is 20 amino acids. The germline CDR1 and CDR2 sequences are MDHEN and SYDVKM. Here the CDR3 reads CASSPPSPQGRGTANEKLFF. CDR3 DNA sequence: TGTGCCAGCAGTCCCCCCAGCCCCCAAGGACGTGGGACAGCTAATGAAAAACTGTTTTTT. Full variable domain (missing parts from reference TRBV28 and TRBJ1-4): DVKVTQSSRYLVKRTGEKVFLECVQDMDHENMFWYRQDPGLGLRLIYFSYDVKMKEKGDIPEGYSVSREKKERFSLILESASTNQTSMYLCASSPPSPQGRGTANEKLFFGSGTQLSVL.

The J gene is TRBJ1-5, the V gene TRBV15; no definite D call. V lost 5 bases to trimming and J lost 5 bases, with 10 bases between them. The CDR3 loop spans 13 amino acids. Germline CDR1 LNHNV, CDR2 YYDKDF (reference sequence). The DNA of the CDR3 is TGTGCCACCAGCGAAGACGGTTATCAGCCCCAGCATTTT. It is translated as CATSEDGYQPQHF.

This CDR3 reads CASSDRKGDYGNTIYF. The CDR3 DNA reads TGTGCCAGCAGTGACCGGAAGGGGGATTATGGAAACACCATATATTTT. This rearrangement joins TRBV6-4 to TRBJ1-3, with D perhaps TRBD1 (6 bases). The germline CDR1 and CDR2 sequences are MRHNA and SNTAGT. The length of the CDR3 is 16 residues. V dropped 2 bases and J dropped 3 bases, with 14 bases sitting between them.

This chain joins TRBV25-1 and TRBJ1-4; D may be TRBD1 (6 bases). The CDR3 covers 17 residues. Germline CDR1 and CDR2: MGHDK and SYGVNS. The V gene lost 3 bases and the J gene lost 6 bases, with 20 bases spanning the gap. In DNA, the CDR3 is TGTGCCAGCAGTGACCCTACCGGGACACAGTTTGATGAAAAACTGTTTTTT. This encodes CASSDPTGTQFDEKLFF.

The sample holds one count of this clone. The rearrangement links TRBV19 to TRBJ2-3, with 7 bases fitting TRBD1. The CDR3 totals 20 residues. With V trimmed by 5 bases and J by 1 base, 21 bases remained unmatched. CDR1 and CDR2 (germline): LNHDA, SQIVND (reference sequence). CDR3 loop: CASSYHTWGRQGPGTDTQYF. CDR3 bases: TGTGCCAGTAGTTATCATACTTGGGGAAGACAGGGCCCCGGCACAGATACGCAGTATTTT.

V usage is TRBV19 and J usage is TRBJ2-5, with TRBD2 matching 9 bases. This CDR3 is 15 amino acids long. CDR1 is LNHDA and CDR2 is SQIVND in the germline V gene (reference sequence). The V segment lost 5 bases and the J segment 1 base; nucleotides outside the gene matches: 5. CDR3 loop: CASSYQRGAQETQYF. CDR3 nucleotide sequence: TGTGCCAGTAGTTACCAGCGGGGGGCCCAAGAGACCCAGTACTTC.